This entry describes one T cell receptor (beta chain). Trimming took off 4 bases at V and 0 bases at J, with 9 bases between the two ends. The CDR3 is 13 residues long. The germline gives CDR1 GTSNPN, CDR2 SVGIG (reference sequence). This table comes from immunoSEQ multiplex PCR, and its TCRdb copy is limited to in-frame clones, with some not included. The data contain 160,000 or so clones, around 80% of them singletons. This specimen belongs to a study of blood T cell repertoires in COVID-19. The chain couples TRBV30 to TRBJ1-2, with unresolved D. The TCR comes from a man between 65 and 85 years old with active or convalescent COVID-19. Material for sequencing was peripheral blood. CDR3 residues: CAWNPEPNYGYTF. The CDR3, as DNA: TGTGCCTGGAATCCTGAGCCTAACTATGGCTACACCTTC.